This paragraph reports one T cell receptor beta chain. Antigen: not known. The CDR3 sequence is 13 residues long. The germline gives CDR1 SGHNT, CDR2 YYREEE (reference sequence). The sample is drawn from a study of monozygotic twins with inflammatory bowel disease. Study results and caveats: IBD patients shared fewer clonotypes with others than healthy twins, especially with disease activity. Discordant twins showed the same repertoire similarity as concordant twins, possibly from limited power.

Template-switch reactions added UMIs with a 6-nucleotide sample barcode. Using the 5' RACE reads, TCRdb records one entry per CDR3 protein without DNA. With about 380,000 distinct CDR3 sequences in the sample, the ten largest clones hold just over 2.5%. V usage is TRBV5-4 and J usage is TRBJ2-5; absent DNA, TCRdb's TRBD2 call cannot be checked. Sequencing was performed on blood. The TCR comes from a human donor with ulcerative colitis or Crohn's disease, or a healthy co-twin of an affected twin (not recorded which). CDR3 sequence: CASNHFRCQVQYF.